These T cell receptor beta chains were read from a single sample in a study of CD8+ T cells in alopecia areata. TCRdb's table, derived via immunoSEQ multiplex PCR, lists solely in-frame clones and lacks some. Seen here are 150,000 to 200,000 clones, approximately 50% observed once, and the top ten hold around 10%. The sequencing here drew on CD8+ T cells sorted from blood, taken at approximately week 52, from a patient treated with tofacitinib. These receptors all stem from a human donor with alopecia areata. Each CDR3 is given with its conserved first and last residue. A D gene is named only where the DNA matches it firmly. A clone size is listed for some rows: how often the clone was seen (once, few, many), or a class if it is expanded.

size: -
D: -
V: TRBV13
J: TRBJ1-2
CDR3: CASSPSSGEYGYTF
DNA: TGTGCCAGCAGCCCCTCTTCAGGGGAATATGGCTACACCTTC

size: -
D: -
V: TRBV9
J: TRBJ2-1
CDR3: CASSGAHHNEQFF
DNA: TGTGCCAGCAGCGGAGCACACCACAATGAGCAGTTCTTC

size: few
D: TRBD1
V: TRBV27
J: TRBJ1-4
CDR3: CASSPHRGGNEKLFF
DNA: TGTGCCAGCAGTCCACACAGGGGAGGGAATGAAAAACTGTTTTTT

size: few
D: -
V: TRBV5-4
J: TRBJ2-5
CDR3: CASSREFQETQYF
DNA: TGTGCCAGCAGCCGGGAGTTCCAAGAGACCCAGTACTTC

size: -
D: -
V: TRBV11-3
J: TRBJ2-1
CDR3: CASSFGRGPQYEQFF
DNA: TGTGCCAGCAGCTTTGGCAGGGGTCCGCAATATGAGCAGTTCTTC

size: -
D: -
V: TRBV29-1
J: TRBJ1-4
CDR3: CSVEGRDGEKLFF
DNA: TGCAGCGTTGAAGGCAGGGACGGTGAAAAACTGTTTTTT

size: -
D: -
V: TRBV30
J: TRBJ1-2
CDR3: CAWSVRVNYGYTF
DNA: TGTGCCTGGAGTGTAAGGGTTAACTATGGCTACACCTTC

size: -
D: -
V: TRBV5-1
J: TRBJ1-2
CDR3: CASSLALLSSQVYGYTF
DNA: TGCGCCAGCAGCTTGGCCCTCCTCTCGAGTCAGGTTTATGGCTACACCTTC

size: -
D: -
V: TRBV4-1
J: TRBJ1-2
CDR3: CASSQERNLLDGYTF
DNA: TGCGCCAGCAGCCAAGAGCGAAATTTACTCGATGGCTACACCTTC

size: few
D: -
V: TRBV27
J: TRBJ2-2
CDR3: CASSSFLAGELFF
DNA: TGTGCCAGCAGTTCCTTCCTAGCCGGGGAGCTGTTTTTT

size: few
D: TRBD2
V: TRBV29-1
J: TRBJ2-7
CDR3: CSAGTSGGYEQYF
DNA: TGCAGCGCGGGGACTAGCGGGGGCTACGAGCAGTACTTC

size: -
D: -
V: TRBV7-9
J: TRBJ1-1
CDR3: CASSLSENTEAFF
DNA: TGTGCCAGCAGCTTATCCGAGAACACTGAAGCTTTCTTT

size: -
D: -
V: TRBV27
J: TRBJ1-1
CDR3: CASSPMPPGVVEAFF
DNA: TGTGCCAGCAGCCCCATGCCCCCAGGGGTGGTTGAAGCTTTCTTT

size: -
D: -
V: TRBV5-1
J: TRBJ2-5
CDR3: CASSLRRDAVGETQYF
DNA: TGCGCCAGCAGCCTAAGGAGGGACGCCGTCGGGGAGACCCAGTACTTC

size: few
D: -
V: TRBV4-2
J: TRBJ1-5
CDR3: CASSQGVSSNQPQHF
DNA: TGTGCCAGCAGCCAAGGGGTCTCTAGCAATCAGCCCCAGCATTTT

size: -
D: -
V: TRBV7-8
J: TRBJ2-3
CDR3: CASSLGPRQSTDTQYF
DNA: TGTGCCAGCAGCTTAGGGCCGCGACAGAGCACAGATACGCAGTATTTT

size: -
D: TRBD1
V: TRBV27
J: TRBJ1-2
CDR3: CASSLRDRGHVGGYTF
DNA: TGTGCCAGCAGTTTACGGGACAGGGGGCACGTTGGTGGCTACACCTTC

size: -
D: -
V: TRBV28
J: TRBJ2-7
CDR3: CASSILGYYEQYF
DNA: TGTGCCAGCAGCATACTAGGTTACTACGAGCAGTACTTC

size: -
D: -
V: TRBV6-1
J: TRBJ2-2
CDR3: CASSEGGTGELFF
DNA: TGTGCCAGCAGTGAGGGGGGTACCGGGGAGCTGTTTTTT

size: few
D: -
V: TRBV15
J: TRBJ1-3
CDR3: CASASGNTIYF
DNA: TGTGCCTCCGCTTCTGGAAACACCATATATTTT

size: -
D: TRBD1
V: TRBV15
J: TRBJ2-7
CDR3: CATSRGLGDRGDEQYF
DNA: TGTGCCACCAGCAGAGGATTGGGGGACAGGGGGGACGAGCAGTACTTC

size: -
D: -
V: TRBV5-1
J: TRBJ2-1
CDR3: CASRGNYNEQFF
DNA: TGCGCCAGCAGAGGGAACTACAATGAGCAGTTCTTC

size: -
D: -
V: TRBV29-1
J: TRBJ2-1
CDR3: CSVQGTQTHNEQFF
DNA: TGCAGCGTTCAGGGGACACAAACCCACAATGAGCAGTTCTTC

size: -
D: TRBD2
V: TRBV2
J: TRBJ2-5
CDR3: CASSGPRTSGGIPRSETQYF
DNA: TGTGCCAGCAGCGGCCCAAGGACTAGCGGGGGCATCCCACGAAGTGAGACCCAGTACTTC

size: -
D: -
V: TRBV5-1
J: TRBJ2-2
CDR3: CASSLESGHTGELFF
DNA: TGCGCCAGCAGCTTGGAATCTGGACACACCGGGGAGCTGTTTTTT

size: few
D: -
V: TRBV30
J: TRBJ2-2
CDR3: CAWSWGTGELFF
DNA: TGTGCCTGGAGCTGGGGCACCGGGGAGCTGTTTTTT

size: -
D: TRBD1
V: TRBV11-2
J: TRBJ2-7
CDR3: CASSPWTGSYEQYF
DNA: TGTGCCAGCAGTCCCTGGACAGGCTCCTACGAGCAGTACTTC

size: once
D: -
V: TRBV5-4
J: TRBJ2-7
CDR3: CASSLDRSSYEQYF
DNA: TGTGCCAGCAGCTTGGACAGGAGCTCCTACGAGCAGTACTTC

size: -
D: -
V: TRBV29-1
J: TRBJ2-1
CDR3: CSVEGNEQFF
DNA: TGCAGCGTTGAGGGCAATGAGCAGTTCTTC

size: -
D: -
V: TRBV5-1
J: TRBJ1-2
CDR3: CASSLEFGAGYGYTF
DNA: TGCGCCAGCAGCTTGGAGTTCGGGGCTGGCTATGGCTACACCTTC

size: few
D: TRBD1
V: TRBV13
J: TRBJ1-1
CDR3: CASSGAGQGNTEAFF
DNA: TGTGCCAGCAGCGGGGCGGGACAGGGGAACACTGAAGCTTTCTTT

size: -
D: TRBD2
V: TRBV6-6
J: TRBJ2-3
CDR3: CASSPGLAGVTDTQYF
DNA: TGTGCCAGCAGTCCCGGACTAGCGGGAGTGACAGATACGCAGTATTTT

size: -
D: -
V: TRBV14
J: TRBJ2-1
CDR3: CASSQRGGAKNEQFF
DNA: TGTGCCAGCAGCCAACGAGGGGGGGCCAAAAATGAGCAGTTCTTC

size: -
D: -
V: TRBV9
J: TRBJ2-7
CDR3: CASSTGSSYEQYF
DNA: TGTGCCAGCAGTACAGGGAGTTCCTACGAGCAGTACTTC

size: -
D: -
V: TRBV7-9
J: TRBJ1-1
CDR3: CASSLLPHTEAFF
DNA: TGTGCCAGCAGCTTATTGCCCCACACTGAAGCTTTCTTT

size: few
D: -
V: TRBV7-8
J: TRBJ1-2
CDR3: CASSPGEGNGYTF
DNA: TGTGCCAGCAGCCCCGGAGAGGGGAACGGCTACACCTTC